The 9 T cell receptor beta chains below were found in one sample sequenced in a study of circulating tumor DNA in untreated peripheral T-cell lymphoma. TCRdb's copy holds only in-frame clones and misses some; the assay was immunoSEQ multiplex PCR. The sample consists of over 100 clones, approximately 92% of them appearing once. The sequencing sample was made of cell-free DNA from blood serum. Every receptor here comes from a human donor with peripheral T-cell lymphoma.

The V and J genes are TRBV28 and TRBJ1-2; D is undetermined. The V gene lost 8 bases and the J gene lost 3 bases, with 10 bases spanning the gap. Germline loops: CDR1 MDHEN, CDR2 SYDVKM. The CDR3 spans 12 residues. The chain's CDR3 is CASEKGDYGYTF. CDR3 DNA sequence: TGTGCCAGCGAGAAGGGAGACTATGGCTACACCTTC.

This rearrangement joins TRBV10-2 to TRBJ2-2, with D perhaps TRBD1 (6 bases). Germline V gene sequence: CDR1 WSHSY, CDR2 SAAADI. The germline V and J ends were trimmed by 3 bases and 6 bases, with 32 bases remaining between them. This CDR3 comprises 21 residues. CDR3 coding DNA: TGCGCCAGCAGTGATCGATTCCAGGGGAAAAAGGCTAAGAGAATGGCCGGGGAGCTGTTTTTT. Translating gives CASSDRFQGKKAKRMAGELFF.

This chain links TRBV4-1 with TRBJ1-4; 8 bases are a match to TRBD1. Germline V gene lookup returns CDR1 MGHRA and CDR2 YSYEKL. The ends lost 4 bases at V and 0 bases at J; junction bases unmatched: 4. The CDR3 is made up of 16 amino acids. This chain's CDR3 is CASSPDRGATNEKLFF. CDR3 in DNA: TGCGCCAGCAGCCCAGACAGGGGTGCAACTAATGAAAAACTGTTTTTT.

The chain joins TRBV5-4 to TRBJ2-1; D gene uncertain. V was shortened by 4 bases and J by 5 bases, with 7 bases between the two germline ends. The CDR3 contains 12 residues. Germline V gene data show CDR1 as SGHNT and CDR2 as YYREEE (reference sequence). CDR3 coding DNA: TGTGCCAGCAGCCTGACCCACAATGAGCAGTTCTTC. This gives the protein CASSLTHNEQFF.

A few counts support this clone. The gene calls are TRBV25-1 and TRBJ2-5, with TRBD2 as a possible D gene (6 bases). CDR3 length equals 15 residues. Between the trimmed V and J ends, which lost 3 bases and 3 bases, there was a span of 14 bases. Germline loops: CDR1 MGHDK, CDR2 SYGVNS. CDR3 bases: TGTGCCAGCAGTGATTTTCTAGCGCCGAAAGAGACCCAGTACTTC. Translation: CASSDFLAPKETQYF.

This chain joins TRBV6-6 and TRBJ2-7; possible D gene TRBD1, 6 bases. This CDR3 has 14 amino acids. The V end was cut by 2 bases, the J end by 3 bases, with 11 bases between. The germline V gene has CDR1 MNHNY and CDR2 SVGAGI (reference sequence). The CDR3 region is CASSYTEQGYEQYF. The CDR3 DNA reads TGTGCCAGCAGTTACACAGAACAGGGCTACGAGCAGTACTTC.

The chain has TRBV27 and TRBJ1-1; unclear D gene. Looked up from germline, CDR1 is MNHEY and CDR2 is SMNVEV (reference sequence). The CDR3 extends over 14 amino acids. Trimming stripped 0 bases from V and 5 bases from J, with 10 bases between. The CDR3 coding sequence is TGTGCCAGCAGTTTATCCCAACTTCGAACTGAAGCTTTCTTT. As protein: CASSLSQLRTEAFF.

V is TRBV7-9 and J is TRBJ2-3; D call uncertain. Trimming pared 5 bases from V and 0 bases from J, leaving 6 bases between. The length of the CDR3 is 13 residues. The germline gives CDR1 SEHNR, CDR2 FQNEAQ (reference sequence). The CDR3 region has the DNA TGTGCCAGCAGCCCCGGAAGCACAGATACGCAGTATTTT. The encoded protein is CASSPGSTDTQYF.

V usage is TRBV4-2 and J usage is TRBJ2-7; D gene unclear. There are 13 residues in the CDR3. Germline V gene data show CDR1 as LGHNA and CDR2 as YNFKEQ. The V and J ends lost 4 bases and 1 base respectively, with 8 bases between them. CDR3 sequence reads: CASSPGPSYEQYF. CDR3 in DNA: TGTGCCAGCAGCCCTGGGCCATCCTACGAGCAGTACTTC.